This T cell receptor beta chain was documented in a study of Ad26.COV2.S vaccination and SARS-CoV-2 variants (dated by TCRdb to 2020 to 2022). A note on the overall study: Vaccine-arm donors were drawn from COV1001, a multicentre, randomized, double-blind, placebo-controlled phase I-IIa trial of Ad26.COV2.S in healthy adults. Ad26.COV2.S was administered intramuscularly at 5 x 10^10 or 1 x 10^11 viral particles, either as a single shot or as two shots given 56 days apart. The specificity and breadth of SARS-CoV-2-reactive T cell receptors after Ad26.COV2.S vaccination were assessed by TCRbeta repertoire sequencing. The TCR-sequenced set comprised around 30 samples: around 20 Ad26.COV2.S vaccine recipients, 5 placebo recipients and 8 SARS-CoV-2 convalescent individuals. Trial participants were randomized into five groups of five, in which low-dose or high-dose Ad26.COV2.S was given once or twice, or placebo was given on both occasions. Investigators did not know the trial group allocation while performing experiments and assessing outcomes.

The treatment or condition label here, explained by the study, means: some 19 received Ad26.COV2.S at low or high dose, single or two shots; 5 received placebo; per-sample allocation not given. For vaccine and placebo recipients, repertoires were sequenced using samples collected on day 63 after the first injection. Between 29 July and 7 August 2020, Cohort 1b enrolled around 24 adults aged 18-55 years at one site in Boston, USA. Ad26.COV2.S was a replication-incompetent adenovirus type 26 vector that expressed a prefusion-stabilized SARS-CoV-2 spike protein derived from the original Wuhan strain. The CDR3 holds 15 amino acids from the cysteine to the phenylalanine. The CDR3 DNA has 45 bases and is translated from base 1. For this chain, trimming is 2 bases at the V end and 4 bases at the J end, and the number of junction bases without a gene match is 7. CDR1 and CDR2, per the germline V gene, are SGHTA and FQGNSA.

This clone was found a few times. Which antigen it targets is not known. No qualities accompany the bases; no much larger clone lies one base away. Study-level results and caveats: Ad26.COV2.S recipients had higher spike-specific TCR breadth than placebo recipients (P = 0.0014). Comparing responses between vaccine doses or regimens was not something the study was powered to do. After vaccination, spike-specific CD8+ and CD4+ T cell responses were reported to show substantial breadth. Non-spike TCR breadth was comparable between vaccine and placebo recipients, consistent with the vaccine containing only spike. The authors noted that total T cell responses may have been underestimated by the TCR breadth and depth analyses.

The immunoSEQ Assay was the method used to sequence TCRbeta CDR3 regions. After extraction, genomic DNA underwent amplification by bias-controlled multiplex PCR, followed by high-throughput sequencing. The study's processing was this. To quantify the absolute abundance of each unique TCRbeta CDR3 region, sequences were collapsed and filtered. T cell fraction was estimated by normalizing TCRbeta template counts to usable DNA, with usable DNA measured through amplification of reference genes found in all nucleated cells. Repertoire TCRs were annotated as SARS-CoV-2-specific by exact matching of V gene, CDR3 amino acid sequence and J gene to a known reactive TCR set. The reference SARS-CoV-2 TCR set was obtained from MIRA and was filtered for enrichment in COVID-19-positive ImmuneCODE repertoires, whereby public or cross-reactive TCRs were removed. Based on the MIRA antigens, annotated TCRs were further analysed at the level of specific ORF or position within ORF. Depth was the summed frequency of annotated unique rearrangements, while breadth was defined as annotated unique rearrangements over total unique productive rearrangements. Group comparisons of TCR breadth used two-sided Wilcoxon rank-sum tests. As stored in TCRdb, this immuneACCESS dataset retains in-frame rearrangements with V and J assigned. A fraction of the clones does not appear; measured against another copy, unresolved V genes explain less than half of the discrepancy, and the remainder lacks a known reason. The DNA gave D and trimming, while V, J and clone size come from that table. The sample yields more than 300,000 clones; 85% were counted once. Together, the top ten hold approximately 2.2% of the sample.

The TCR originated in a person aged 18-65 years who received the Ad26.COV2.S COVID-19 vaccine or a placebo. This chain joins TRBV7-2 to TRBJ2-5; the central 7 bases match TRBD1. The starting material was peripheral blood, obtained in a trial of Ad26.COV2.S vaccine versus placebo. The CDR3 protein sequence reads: CASSLLGTVGETQYF. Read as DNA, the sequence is TGTGCCAGCAGCTTATTAGGGACAGTAGGAGAGACCCAGTACTTC.